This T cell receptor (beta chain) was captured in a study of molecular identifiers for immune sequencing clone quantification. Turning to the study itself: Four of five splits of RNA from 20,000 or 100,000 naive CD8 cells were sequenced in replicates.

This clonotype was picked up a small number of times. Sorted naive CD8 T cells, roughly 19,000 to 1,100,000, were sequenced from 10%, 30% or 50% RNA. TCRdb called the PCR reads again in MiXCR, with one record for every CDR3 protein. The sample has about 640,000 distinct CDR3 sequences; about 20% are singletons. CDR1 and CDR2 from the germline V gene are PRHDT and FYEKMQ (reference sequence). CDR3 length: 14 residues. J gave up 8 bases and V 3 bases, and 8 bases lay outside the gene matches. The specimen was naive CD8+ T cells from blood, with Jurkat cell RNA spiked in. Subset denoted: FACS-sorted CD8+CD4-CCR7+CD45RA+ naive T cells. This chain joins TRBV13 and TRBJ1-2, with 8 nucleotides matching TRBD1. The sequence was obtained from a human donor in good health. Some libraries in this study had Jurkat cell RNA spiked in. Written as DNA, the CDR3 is TGTGCCAGCAGCTTCGAGACAGGGGCGGAGGGCTACACCTTC. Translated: CASSFETGAEGYTF.